The rows below give T cell receptor beta chains drawn from one sample of a study of CD8 T cells in ankylosing spondylitis. TCRdb analysed the 5' RACE reads with MiXCR anew, one entry per CDR3 protein. Found here are a few hundred thousand distinct CDR3 sequences, around 24% of them singletons; the top ten hold about 16%. Sequenced sample: blood, either unsorted or a sorted T cell fraction (not recorded which). The origin of the receptors is a male donor with ankylosing spondylitis. Each CDR3 is given with its conserved first and last residue. D genes are given only for firm matches. Rows give clone size only sometimes, using once, few, many, or a class for an expanded clone.

D gene: NA
clone size: NA
V gene: TRBV12-3/TRBV12-4
J gene: TRBJ2-7
CDR3 DNA: TGTGCCAGCAGTTTTCAGGGCTACGAGCAGTACTTC
CDR3 protein: CASSFQGYEQYF

D gene: NA
clone size: NA
V gene: TRBV5-6
J gene: TRBJ2-7
CDR3 DNA: TGTGCCAGCAGCTTAACGGACAGTGCATCCTACGAGCAGTACTTC
CDR3 protein: CASSLTDSASYEQYF

D gene: NA
clone size: NA
V gene: TRBV5-4
J gene: TRBJ1-1
CDR3 DNA: TGTGCCAGCAGCTTAGCCCAGGGTGGGGCTGAAGCTTTCTTT
CDR3 protein: CASSLAQGGAEAFF

D gene: NA
clone size: NA
V gene: TRBV21-1
J gene: TRBJ2-3
CDR3 DNA: TGTGCCGGACAGGACCCTAGCACAGATACGCAGTATTTT
CDR3 protein: CAGQDPSTDTQYF

D gene: NA
clone size: few
V gene: TRBV6-1
J gene: TRBJ2-6
CDR3 DNA: TGTGCCAGCGGCAGGGCCTCTGGGGCCAACGTCCTGACTTTC
CDR3 protein: CASGRASGANVLTF

D gene: TRBD2
clone size: NA
V gene: TRBV28
J gene: TRBJ2-7
CDR3 DNA: TGTGCCAGCAGTTCCCCCCGGGGGGTTGGCGGGAGAAACGAGCAGTACTTC
CDR3 protein: CASSSPRGVGGRNEQYF

D gene: TRBD2
clone size: few
V gene: TRBV14
J gene: TRBJ2-1
CDR3 DNA: TGTGCCAGCAGCCAGGTCGGGGGGTACAATGAGCAGTTCTTC
CDR3 protein: CASSQVGGYNEQFF

D gene: NA
clone size: few
V gene: TRBV2
J gene: TRBJ2-7
CDR3 DNA: TGTGCCACCACACAACAACAAACGGGTGCGGGCGAGCAGTACTTC
CDR3 protein: CATTQQQTGAGEQYF

D gene: NA
clone size: few
V gene: TRBV21-1
J gene: TRBJ2-2
CDR3 DNA: TGTGCCAGCAGCCCCCTAGGGGATAAAATCGGGGAGCTGTTTTTT
CDR3 protein: CASSPLGDKIGELFF

D gene: TRBD1
clone size: few
V gene: TRBV10-3
J gene: TRBJ1-3
CDR3 DNA: TGTGCCATCAGTACGGACAGGGGGCGAGGAAACACCATATATTTT
CDR3 protein: CAISTDRGRGNTIYF

D gene: TRBD1
clone size: NA
V gene: TRBV20-1
J gene: TRBJ2-7
CDR3 DNA: TGCAGTGCGGCCACCGGGACAGGGGTGGCGGGGGCCTACGAGCAGTACTTC
CDR3 protein: CSAATGTGVAGAYEQYF

D gene: TRBD1
clone size: NA
V gene: TRBV24-1
J gene: TRBJ1-4
CDR3 DNA: TGTGCCACCAGTGATGGACAGGCTCAATTCTCGAATGAAAAACTGTTTTTT
CDR3 protein: CATSDGQAQFSNEKLFF

D gene: NA
clone size: NA
V gene: TRBV12-3/TRBV12-4
J gene: TRBJ2-2
CDR3 DNA: TGTGCCAGCAGCCCGCGTAGGGGGAGGTACACCGGGGAGCTGTTTTTT
CDR3 protein: CASSPRRGRYTGELFF

D gene: TRBD2
clone size: few
V gene: TRBV4-2
J gene: TRBJ2-7
CDR3 DNA: TGTGCCAGCAGCCAAGCCGGAAGGGCTAGCGGGAGCCGGGAGCAGTACTTC
CDR3 protein: CASSQAGRASGSREQYF

D gene: NA
clone size: few
V gene: TRBV29-1
J gene: TRBJ2-1
CDR3 DNA: TGCAGCGCCCGGACCCACATCCTTCACAATGAGCAGTTCTTC
CDR3 protein: CSARTHILHNEQFF

D gene: NA
clone size: few
V gene: TRBV20-1
J gene: TRBJ2-7
CDR3 DNA: TGCAGTGCTAAGGCCGCCTACGAGCAGTACTTC
CDR3 protein: CSAKAAYEQYF

D gene: TRBD2
clone size: NA
V gene: TRBV28
J gene: TRBJ2-7
CDR3 DNA: TGTGCCAGCAGTACTGCTAGCGGGAGTATGTACGAGCAGTACTTC
CDR3 protein: CASSTASGSMYEQYF

D gene: NA
clone size: NA
V gene: TRBV27
J gene: TRBJ2-3
CDR3 DNA: TGTGCCAGTCAGTGGGATACGCAGTATTTT
CDR3 protein: CASQWDTQYF

D gene: NA
clone size: many
V gene: TRBV9
J gene: TRBJ2-3
CDR3 DNA: TGTGCCAGCAGCGTAGCAGGACTGGTCACAGATACGCAGTATTTT
CDR3 protein: CASSVAGLVTDTQYF

D gene: NA
clone size: NA
V gene: TRBV28
J gene: TRBJ1-5
CDR3 DNA: TGTGCCAGCAGCCCGAACTTGAATCAGCCCCAGCATTTT
CDR3 protein: CASSPNLNQPQHF

D gene: NA
clone size: few
V gene: TRBV21-1
J gene: TRBJ2-3
CDR3 DNA: TGTGCCAGACGGACAGGGCATAGCACAGATACGCAGTATTTT
CDR3 protein: CARRTGHSTDTQYF

D gene: TRBD2
clone size: few
V gene: TRBV20-1
J gene: TRBJ2-3
CDR3 DNA: TGCAGTGCTAGAGATGTAGCGGGAGGTGGAGATACGCAGTATTTT
CDR3 protein: CSARDVAGGGDTQYF

D gene: NA
clone size: NA
V gene: TRBV5-1
J gene: TRBJ2-6
CDR3 DNA: TGCGCCAGCAGCCCCGGGTGGAGCCTCTCTGGGGCCAACGTCCTGACTTTC
CDR3 protein: CASSPGWSLSGANVLTF

D gene: NA
clone size: few
V gene: TRBV25-1
J gene: TRBJ1-6
CDR3 DNA: TGTGCCAGCAGTGAATATCTCCCGGGAGCACCCCTCCACTTT
CDR3 protein: CASSEYLPGAPLHF

D gene: NA
clone size: few
V gene: TRBV29-1
J gene: TRBJ1-1
CDR3 DNA: TGCAGCGTTGAGGGGGACGCCAGGCACACTGAAGCTTTCTTT
CDR3 protein: CSVEGDARHTEAFF

D gene: TRBD2
clone size: few
V gene: TRBV12-3/TRBV12-4
J gene: TRBJ2-1
CDR3 DNA: TGTGCCAGCAGTTTAAGTCTAGCGGGAGATGATTACAATGAGCAGTTCTTC
CDR3 protein: CASSLSLAGDDYNEQFF

D gene: NA
clone size: many
V gene: TRBV20-1
J gene: TRBJ2-7
CDR3 DNA: TGCAGTGCTAGGGGCCCCAACTACGAGCAGTACTTC
CDR3 protein: CSARGPNYEQYF

D gene: TRBD2
clone size: NA
V gene: TRBV11-2
J gene: TRBJ2-1
CDR3 DNA: TGTGCCAGCAGCTTAGCGGGCGGGAGGGCGAATGAGCAGTTCTTC
CDR3 protein: CASSLAGGRANEQFF

D gene: NA
clone size: NA
V gene: TRBV11-1
J gene: TRBJ1-1
CDR3 DNA: TGTGCCAGCAGCTTACGGACAGAGAACACTGAAGCTTTCTTT
CDR3 protein: CASSLRTENTEAFF

D gene: NA
clone size: NA
V gene: TRBV12-3/TRBV12-4
J gene: TRBJ1-2
CDR3 DNA: TGTGCCAGCACCCCCAATGGGGGAAATGGCTACACCTTC
CDR3 protein: CASTPNGGNGYTF

D gene: NA
clone size: few
V gene: TRBV20-1
J gene: TRBJ2-2
CDR3 DNA: TGCAGTGCTAGGGGACAGAACACCGGGGAGCTGTTTTTT
CDR3 protein: CSARGQNTGELFF

D gene: NA
clone size: NA
V gene: TRBV9
J gene: TRBJ2-1
CDR3 DNA: TGTGCCAGCAGCGATGGGGGAGAGAGGTTCAATGAGCAGTTCTTC
CDR3 protein: CASSDGGERFNEQFF

D gene: TRBD2
clone size: NA
V gene: TRBV6-5
J gene: TRBJ2-1
CDR3 DNA: TGTGCCAGCAGTTACTGGGGACTAGCGGGAGCAGAAAATGAGCAGTTCTTC
CDR3 protein: CASSYWGLAGAENEQFF

D gene: TRBD1
clone size: few
V gene: TRBV15
J gene: TRBJ2-3
CDR3 DNA: TGTGCCACCAGCAGATCAAGGACAGGGGGCTTCGCAGATACGCAGTATTTT
CDR3 protein: CATSRSRTGGFADTQYF

D gene: NA
clone size: few
V gene: TRBV14
J gene: TRBJ2-1
CDR3 DNA: TGTGCCAGCAGCCAAGAGTGGAATGAGCAGTTCTTC
CDR3 protein: CASSQEWNEQFF

D gene: TRBD2
clone size: few
V gene: TRBV7-6
J gene: TRBJ2-2
CDR3 DNA: TGTGCCAGCAGCTTAATTCGGGAGGAGGTCGGGGAGCTGTTTTTT
CDR3 protein: CASSLIREEVGELFF

D gene: NA
clone size: NA
V gene: TRBV7-2
J gene: TRBJ1-6
CDR3 DNA: TGTGCCAGCAGCCCCGGGTGGACACCCCTCCACTTT
CDR3 protein: CASSPGWTPLHF

D gene: TRBD1
clone size: NA
V gene: TRBV6-5
J gene: TRBJ1-5
CDR3 DNA: TGTGCCAGCAGTTACACCGGACAGGGTGGCAATCAGCCCCAGCATTTT
CDR3 protein: CASSYTGQGGNQPQHF

D gene: TRBD2
clone size: NA
V gene: TRBV2
J gene: TRBJ2-7
CDR3 DNA: TGTGCCAGCAGCGGGACTAGCGGGAGGGCCATGGACGAGCAGTACTTC
CDR3 protein: CASSGTSGRAMDEQYF

D gene: NA
clone size: few
V gene: TRBV15
J gene: TRBJ2-1
CDR3 DNA: NA
CDR3 protein: CATSRVAGGSREKFF

D gene: NA
clone size: NA
V gene: TRBV7-2
J gene: TRBJ2-2
CDR3 DNA: TGTGCCAGCAGCTTAGCGGCGTTCGTCAGGCTCAGTACCGGGGAGCTGTTTTTT
CDR3 protein: CASSLAAFVRLSTGELFF

D gene: TRBD1
clone size: NA
V gene: TRBV11-3
J gene: TRBJ2-2
CDR3 DNA: TGTGCCAGCAGCTACCGGGACAGGAGAACCGGGGAGCTGTTTTTT
CDR3 protein: CASSYRDRRTGELFF

D gene: TRBD2
clone size: NA
V gene: TRBV5-1
J gene: TRBJ2-7
CDR3 DNA: TGCGCCAGCAGCTTGGGAGACTCTAGCGGGCCGAGCTCCTACGAGCAGTACTTC
CDR3 protein: CASSLGDSSGPSSYEQYF

D gene: NA
clone size: NA
V gene: TRBV10-3
J gene: TRBJ2-7
CDR3 DNA: TGTGCCATCAGTCAGGGTTTGGGACGGGAGCAGACCTACGAGCAGTACTTC
CDR3 protein: CAISQGLGREQTYEQYF

D gene: NA
clone size: many
V gene: TRBV29-1
J gene: TRBJ2-7
CDR3 DNA: TGCAGCGTTGAGCCTCGGGACGGATCCTACGAGCAGTACTTC
CDR3 protein: CSVEPRDGSYEQYF